One sample yielded the 7 T cell receptor beta chains listed below, sequenced in a study of cytomegalovirus exposure and HLA in healthy donors. With 60 Vbeta and 13 Jbeta primers, the PCR was carried out. Assay used: immunoSEQ multiplex PCR; TCRdb lists only in-frame clones, some missing. The data contain 110,000 or so clones, more than 70% of them singletons. Sample: PBMCs. The receptors shown here come from a man between 25 and 39 years old in good health and CMV-seronegative.

The V and J genes are TRBV10-2 and TRBJ2-5; D unclear. Germline values: CDR1 WSHSY, CDR2 SAAADI. The CDR3 consists of 14 residues. Trimming shortened V by 4 bases and J by 5 bases, and 14 bases separated the two germline ends. CDR3: CASSVASFGETQYF. The CDR3 bases are TGCGCCAGCAGTGTAGCCAGCTTCGGGGAGACCCAGTACTTC.

This clone is a singleton in its sample. The CDR3 coding sequence is TGTGCCACCAGCAGGGGAGGGCAGCGGACTGGCACAGATACGCAGTATTTT. This gives the protein CATSRGGQRTGTDTQYF. J is TRBJ2-3 and V is TRBV15; 7 bases align to TRBD2. The CDR3 runs 17 residues. Germline V gene lookup returns CDR1 LNHNV and CDR2 YYDKDF (reference sequence). V dropped 3 bases and J dropped 1; count of bases not matched to a gene: 10.

The V and J genes are TRBV7-2 and TRBJ2-7; the match to TRBD2 covers 8 bases. CDR1 SGHTA and CDR2 FQGNSA come from the germline V gene. The CDR3 has 16 amino acids. With V trimmed by 1 base and J by 9 bases, 14 bases remained unmatched. CDR3 in amino acids: CASSLGGSGGEARQYF. CDR3 coding DNA: TGTGCCAGCAGCTTAGGGGGCAGCGGGGGCGAGGCGCGGCAGTACTTC.

J is TRBJ1-2 and V is TRBV6-1, with a tentative D call TRBD1 (6 bases). V was clipped by 6 bases and J by 6 bases, with 20 bases between them. The germline gives CDR1 MNHNS, CDR2 SASEGT. The CDR3 covers 15 residues. The CDR3 DNA is TGTGCCAGCAGCCTCGAATCTAGGGGGTCCCATGGCTACACCTTC. It codes for CASSLESRGSHGYTF.

This sequence joins TRBV7-8 and TRBJ1-1; possibly TRBD1 for D (6 bases). The CDR3 spans 16 residues. Trimming left V 1 base short and J 2 bases short, with 14 bases between. The V gene's germline CDR1 is SGHVS and CDR2 FQNEAQ. The CDR3: CASSLEGGVVNTEAFF. As DNA, the CDR3 is TGTGCCAGCAGCTTAGAGGGGGGGGTCGTCAACACTGAAGCTTTCTTT.

This clone was counted only a few times. This chain joins TRBV29-1 and TRBJ2-5; 7 bases map to TRBD2. The CDR3 covers 15 residues. J was trimmed by 2 bases and V by 4 bases; bases with no gene match: 10. Per germline, CDR1 SQVTM and CDR2 ANQGSEA. CDR3 nucleotides: TGCAGCGTTGTGTCGCTAGCGGATATTCAAGAGACCCAGTACTTC. Protein product: CSVVSLADIQETQYF.

The CDR3 spells CASSHGRGVQEQYF. The CDR3 DNA reads TGTGCCAGTAGTCACGGGAGAGGAGTCCAAGAGCAGTACTTC. V usage is TRBV19 and J usage is TRBJ2-7; weak D call: TRBD2 (6 bases). The CDR3 extends over 14 amino acids. Germline CDR1 is LNHDA and CDR2 is SQIVND (reference sequence). V lost 5 bases, J lost 7 bases, and 18 bases lay in between. Full variable domain (rest looked up from reference TRBV19 and TRBJ2-7): DGGITQSPKYLFRKEGQNVTLSCEQNLNHDAMYWYRQDPGQGLRLIYYSQIVNDFQKGDIAEGYSVSREKKESFPLTVTSAQKNPTAFYLCASSHGRGVQEQYFGPGTRLTVT.